This T cell receptor (beta chain) is from a study of identical twins. Deletions cut 0 bases from V and 4 bases from J, with 12 bases between. Per germline, CDR1 DFQATT and CDR2 SNEGSKA (reference sequence). This CDR3 comprises 15 residues. This clonotype was seen a handful of times. Each CDR3 protein is one row after TCRdb ran MiXCR on the 5' RACE reads. This table holds about 240,000 distinct CDR3 sequences, under 12% found once. Source material: memory T cells sorted from blood. The TCR sequence derives from a man aged 50-60 years in good health. This chain connects TRBV20-1 to TRBJ2-2; unclear D gene. CDR3 DNA sequence: TGCAGTGCTAGAGATACCCAGATCGGCACCGGGGAGCTGTTTTTT. As protein: CSARDTQIGTGELFF.